The 31 T cell receptor beta chains in this list originate from one sample, sequenced in a study of cytomegalovirus exposure and HLA in healthy donors. The PCR made use of 60 Vbeta and 13 Jbeta primers. Assay: immunoSEQ multiplex PCR; the TCRdb copy retains only in-frame clones and omits some. The sample consists of 150,000 to 200,000 clones, around 76% of them appearing once. The specimen sequenced was PBMCs. The receptors come from a man between 25 and 39 years old in good health and CMV-seronegative.

There are a few counts of this clone. CDR3 coding DNA: TGTGCCAGCAGTGGGGAGACAGGGGTTTTCGGGACCCAGTACTTC. This translates into CASSGETGVFGTQYF. The genes are TRBV6-1 and TRBJ2-5, with 8 bases matching TRBD1. Trimming cost V 4 bases and J 7 bases; bases outside gene matches: 11. Germline V CDR1 and CDR2: MNHNS, SASEGT. This CDR3 is built from 15 residues.

J is TRBJ2-2 and V is TRBV11-2; TRBD2 agrees at 10 bases. The trim removed 4 bases at V and 5 bases at J, leaving 7 bases unmatched. Germline-derived CDR1 and CDR2 are SGHAT and FQNNGV. The length of the CDR3 is 16 residues. The CDR3 sequence: CASSSHSGRGTGELFF. The CDR3 region has the DNA TGTGCCAGCAGCTCCCACAGCGGGAGGGGTACCGGGGAGCTGTTTTTT. Using reference TRBV11-2 and TRBJ2-2 for the parts outside the CDR3, the full variable domain is EAGVAQSPRYKIIEKRQSVAFWCNPISGHATLYWYQQILGQGPKLLIQFQNNGVVDDSQLPKDRFSAERLKGVDSTLKIQPAKLEDSAVYLCASSSHSGRGTGELFFGEGSRLTVL.

This rearrangement joins TRBV6-1 to TRBJ1-5, with TRBD1 matching 9 bases. CDR1 and CDR2 from the germline V gene are MNHNS and SASEGT. With V trimmed by 4 bases and J by 4 bases, 5 bases remained unmatched. The CDR3 consists of 15 residues. The CDR3 DNA is TGTGCCAGCAGTGGAACCGGGACAGGGAATCAGCCCCAGCATTTT. Translated, it gives CASSGTGTGNQPQHF.

A single count supports this clone. Here the CDR3 reads CASTTRGIGSPLHF. The DNA for the CDR3 is TGTGCCAGCACGACCAGGGGTATCGGTTCACCCCTCCACTTT. The chain carries TRBV11-2 and TRBJ1-6; D may be TRBD1 (6 bases). The CDR3 covers 14 residues. Trimming stripped 7 bases from V and 9 bases from J, with 16 bases between. Germline V gives CDR1 SGHAT, CDR2 FQNNGV.

The chain combines TRBV27 with TRBJ2-7, with 7 bases aligning to TRBD1. The CDR3 spans 14 residues. The junction had 6 bases not matched to a gene; V was cut back by 6 bases and J by 1 base. Looked up from germline, CDR1 is MNHEY and CDR2 is SMNVEV (reference sequence). CDR3 loop: CASSRGDSSYEQYF. As DNA, the CDR3 is TGTGCCAGCAGCCGAGGGGACAGTTCCTACGAGCAGTACTTC.

The chain links TRBV7-3 to TRBJ2-7; no definite D call. Germline V gene sequence: CDR1 SGHTA, CDR2 FQGTGA. The CDR3 contains 13 residues. V was trimmed by 2 bases and J by 3 bases, leaving 8 bases between them. CDR3 nucleotides: TGTGCCAGCAGCTTATCCGCGGACTACGAGCAGTACTTC. This gives the protein CASSLSADYEQYF.

The gene calls are TRBV9 and TRBJ1-1, with 9 bases that match TRBD1. Losses at the gene ends were 4 bases for V and 3 bases for J; bases not matched to a gene: 7. Germline CDR1 reads SGDLS; CDR2 reads YYNGEE. This CDR3 has 15 amino acids. The CDR3 protein is CASSPRTGEDTEAFF. In DNA form, the CDR3 reads TGTGCCAGCAGCCCCCGGACAGGGGAGGACACTGAAGCTTTCTTT.

The chain couples TRBV9 to TRBJ1-1, with TRBD1 matching 9 bases. This CDR3 is built from 15 residues. In germline, CDR1 is SGDLS, CDR2 YYNGEE. Trimming removed 1 base from V and 7 bases from J; junction bases left unmatched: 8. Here the CDR3 reads CASSVYNSGQGEAFF. CDR3 DNA sequence: TGTGCCAGCAGCGTATATAACTCGGGACAGGGTGAAGCTTTCTTT.

The chain is built from TRBV28 and TRBJ2-2; TRBD2 matches at 9 bases. V gave up 7 bases and J gave up 1 base; unmatched junction bases: 1. CDR3 length: 14 amino acids. The germline CDR1 and CDR2 sequences are MDHEN and SYDVKM. The CDR3, as DNA: TGTGCCAGCATGACTAGCGGGAACACCGGGGAGCTGTTTTTT. It encodes CASMTSGNTGELFF.

The chain joins TRBV4-1 to TRBJ2-5; 8 bases align to TRBD1. The J segment lost 3 bases and the V segment lost 6 bases, leaving 9 bases of the junction unmatched. The germline gives CDR1 MGHRA, CDR2 YSYEKL. This CDR3 is 15 amino acids long. In DNA, the CDR3 is TGCGCCAGCAGTCACTCCGGGACAGGTGAAGAGACCCAGTACTTC. Translating gives CASSHSGTGEETQYF.

This clone was seen only a few times. This rearrangement joins TRBV5-1 to TRBJ2-1; 11 nucleotides align to TRBD2. Germline lookup yields CDR1 SGHRS and CDR2 YFSETQ. CDR3 length: 15 residues. V shed 0 bases, J shed 7 bases, and the junction held 3 bases outside the gene matches. The CDR3 is CASSLVASGRNEQFF. The CDR3 nucleotides are TGCGCCAGCAGCTTGGTGGCTAGCGGGAGGAATGAGCAGTTCTTC. Supplemented by reference TRBV5-1 and TRBJ2-1, the full variable domain reads KAGVTQTPRYLIKTRGQQVTLSCSPISGHRSVSWYQQTPGQGLQFLFEYFSETQRNKGNFPGRFSGRQFSNSRSEMNVSTLELGDSALYLCASSLVASGRNEQFFGPGTRLTVL.

About this clone itself: A read error may account for a junction end that differs from germline. Other DNA sequences in this specimen translate into the identical CDR3. The chain employs TRBV18 and TRBJ1-2; tentatively, D is TRBD1 (5 bases). CDR1 KGHSH and CDR2 LQKENI come from the germline V gene. The CDR3 has 14 residues. Here the CDR3 DNA reads TGCGCCAGCTCACCGTTACAGGTTGAATATGGCTACACCTTC. It translates to CASSPLQVEYGYTF.

The chain employs TRBV5-4 and TRBJ2-7; 8 bases line up with TRBD2. The germline V gene has CDR1 SGHNT and CDR2 YYREEE (reference sequence). Trimming at V came to 3 bases and at J to 5 bases, leaving 4 bases not matched to a gene. The CDR3 contains 13 residues. CDR3 in amino acids: CASSSRLAHEQYF. CDR3 sequence (DNA): TGTGCCAGCAGCTCCCGACTAGCGCACGAGCAGTACTTC.

V usage is TRBV19 and J usage is TRBJ2-7; 8 positions match TRBD2. CDR1 is LNHDA and CDR2 is SQIVND in the germline V gene (reference sequence). The V segment lost 5 bases and the J segment 1 base; nucleotides outside the gene matches: 13. The CDR3 is made up of 17 amino acids. CDR3 region: CASSFLTPSGLSYEQYF. The CDR3 DNA follows: TGTGCCAGTAGTTTCCTAACCCCTAGCGGGCTTTCCTACGAGCAGTACTTC.

The chain carries TRBV27 and TRBJ2-7, with TRBD1 identical over 8 bases. The CDR3 sequence is 15 residues long. CDR1 MNHEY and CDR2 SMNVEV come from the germline V gene (reference sequence). The V and J ends lost 4 bases and 4 bases, in that order; junction bases with no gene match: 9. CDR3 sequence reads: CASSSASGGGYEQYF. CDR3 nucleotides: TGTGCCAGCAGTTCAGCGTCAGGGGGCGGATACGAGCAGTACTTC.

The CDR3 region is CASSPQGAIHNTEAFF. CDR3 sequence (DNA): TGTGCCAGCAGCCCCCAGGGGGCGATACATAACACTGAAGCTTTCTTT. This chain uses TRBV7-2 with TRBJ1-1; 8 bases match TRBD1. The CDR3 consists of 16 residues. V lost 5 bases, J lost 2 bases, and 10 bases stayed unmatched. Germline values: CDR1 SGHTA, CDR2 FQGNSA.

This clone was seen just once. As DNA, the CDR3 is TGTGCCAGCAGTTTCCTTAATGGGGACAGGGGATGGGGCAATCAGCCCCAGCATTTT. Protein sequence: CASSFLNGDRGWGNQPQHF. J is TRBJ1-5 and V is TRBV27, with 10 bases identical to TRBD1. Trimming took 3 bases from V and 2 from J; bases not matched to a gene: 13. Germline V gene data show CDR1 as MNHEY and CDR2 as SMNVEV (reference sequence). The CDR3 spans 19 residues.

A single count supports this clone. The chain joins TRBV6-6 to TRBJ2-7, with D unclear. This CDR3 is built from 14 residues. V dropped 5 bases and J dropped 0 bases, with 11 bases sitting between them. Germline CDR1 and CDR2: MNHNY and SVGAGI (reference sequence). Written as DNA, the CDR3 is TGTGCCAGCAGTGGCCGGGTCAGCTCCTACGAGCAGTACTTC. Residues: CASSGRVSSYEQYF.

V and J are TRBV27 and TRBJ2-5; weak D call: TRBD2 (5 bases). With 8 bases removed from V and 2 bases from J, the gap between germline ends came to 12 bases. The germline gives CDR1 MNHEY, CDR2 SMNVEV (reference sequence). CDR3 length: 13 residues. The CDR3 reads CASPTREQETQYF. For the CDR3, the DNA is TGTGCCAGCCCAACAAGGGAGCAAGAGACCCAGTACTTC.

CDR3 loop: CASSLGEETEAFF. CDR3 nucleotides: TGTGCCAGCAGCTTAGGTGAGGAGACTGAAGCTTTCTTT. The chain employs TRBV7-3 and TRBJ1-1; D not resolved. V lost 2 bases and J 5 bases, leaving 9 bases between the germline ends. The germline V gene has CDR1 SGHTA and CDR2 FQGTGA. The CDR3 loop spans 13 amino acids.

The genes are TRBV27 and TRBJ2-5; 12 bases fit TRBD1. The V and J ends lost 4 bases and 4 bases, in that order; junction bases with no gene match: 7. Per germline, CDR1 MNHEY and CDR2 SMNVEV (reference sequence). This CDR3 has 16 amino acids. CDR3 sequence reads: CASSSRGTGGVETQYF. In DNA form, the CDR3 reads TGTGCCAGCAGTTCCCGGGGGACAGGGGGCGTAGAGACCCAGTACTTC.

J is TRBJ2-2 and V is TRBV5-1; D is ambiguous. The CDR3 consists of 13 residues. Germline loops: CDR1 SGHRS, CDR2 YFSETQ. V gave up 5 bases and J gave up 7 bases, with 12 bases separating them. The CDR3 sequence: CASSSELGGELFF. The DNA for the CDR3 is TGCGCCAGCAGTTCGGAGCTAGGCGGGGAGCTGTTTTTT.

Only a few counts were recorded for this clone. Other nucleotide sequences in the sample specify the same CDR3. The chain couples TRBV29-1 to TRBJ2-5, with a weak D call TRBD1 (6 bases). The CDR3 extends over 13 amino acids. Germline V gene lookup returns CDR1 SQVTM and CDR2 ANQGSEA. Trimming stripped 3 bases from V and 5 bases from J, with 13 bases between. For the CDR3, the DNA is TGCAGCGTTGACTTGACAGGCGCGGAGACCCAGTACTTC. This codes for CSVDLTGAETQYF.

The chain employs TRBV19 and TRBJ1-1; the match to TRBD1 covers 7 bases. V lost 7 bases and J lost 3; bases outside the gene matches: 5. The CDR3 spans 13 residues. Per germline, CDR1 LNHDA and CDR2 SQIVND (reference sequence). In DNA form, the CDR3 reads TGTGCCAGTAATCTACAGGGGTACACTGAAGCTTTCTTT. Amino acid sequence: CASNLQGYTEAFF.

This chain connects TRBV10-1 to TRBJ2-3; 11 positions match TRBD2. Germline values: CDR1 WNHNN, CDR2 SYGVQD (reference sequence). V was pared by 6 bases and J by 3 bases, with 11 bases of the junction left unmatched. There are 17 residues in the CDR3. CDR3 DNA sequence: TGCGCCAGCAGCCCGGGACTAGCGGTAGTTAGGACAGATACGCAGTATTTT. This gives the protein CASSPGLAVVRTDTQYF.

The count of this clone is one. Other DNA sequences in the same sample also yield this CDR3. The rearrangement joins TRBV5-6 to TRBJ2-5, with D possibly matching TRBD2 (5 bases). Per germline, CDR1 SGHDT and CDR2 YYEEEE. V was clipped by 1 base and J by 2 bases, with 12 bases between them. CDR3 length: 15 residues. The CDR3 protein is CASSLFAGKQETQYF. CDR3 bases: TGTGCCAGCAGCTTGTTCGCGGGCAAACAAGAGACCCAGTACTTC.

J is TRBJ2-2 and V is TRBV4-2, with 7 bases aligning to TRBD2. Germline V gene sequence: CDR1 LGHNA, CDR2 YNFKEQ. V dropped 0 bases and J dropped 5; count of bases not matched to a gene: 15. The CDR3 is 19 amino acids. The CDR3 region is CASSQEGGLAGVGTGELFF. CDR3 nucleotide sequence: TGTGCCAGCAGCCAAGAGGGAGGCTTGGCGGGAGTTGGGACCGGGGAGCTGTTTTTT.

The chain has TRBV6-1 and TRBJ1-1; 8 bases are shared with TRBD1. Germline loops: CDR1 MNHNS, CDR2 SASEGT. The CDR3 contains 13 residues. V gave up 6 bases and J gave up 9 bases; unmatched junction bases: 9. This CDR3 reads CASRPGTGVKAFF. The DNA for the CDR3 is TGTGCCAGCAGACCCGGGACAGGCGTTAAAGCTTTCTTT.

The V gene is TRBV28, the J gene TRBJ2-5, with 13 bases that match TRBD2. This CDR3 has 15 residues. V trimming: 4 bases; J trimming: 7 bases; junction bases outside the gene matches: 6. Germline V CDR1 and CDR2: MDHEN, SYDVKM. The CDR3 sequence is CASSSWTSGSVTQYF. The CDR3 coding sequence is TGTGCCAGCAGTTCGTGGACTAGCGGGAGCGTGACCCAGTACTTC.

The DNA for the CDR3 is TGTGCCACCAGCAGAGATCGAGTCGACACGGGGGAAAAACTGTTTTTT. It specifies CATSRDRVDTGEKLFF. V and J are TRBV15 and TRBJ1-4; D unresolved. The CDR3 is 16 residues long. Between the trimmed V and J ends, which lost 0 bases and 8 bases, there was a span of 16 bases. Germline values: CDR1 LNHNV, CDR2 YYDKDF (reference sequence).

There are a few counts of this clone. The V call is TRBV28, the J call TRBJ2-5; the match to TRBD1 covers 7 bases. Germline CDR1 reads MDHEN; CDR2 reads SYDVKM. V gave up 6 bases and J gave up 6 bases; unmatched junction bases: 7. This CDR3 spans 13 amino acids. The CDR3 sequence is CASSFRQGQTQYF. CDR3 nucleotides: TGTGCCAGCAGCTTTCGACAGGGACAGACCCAGTACTTC.